The 28 T cell receptor beta chains below come from one sample, sequenced in a study of identical twins (dated by TCRdb to the mid-2010s). Receptor amplification or capture employed 5' RACE. Sequencing was carried out with an Illumina HiSeq 2000. TCRdb applied fastp at Q25 and MiXCR to the public reads, then kept only in-frame beta chains. Rows matching on CDR3 protein sequence are summarized as one entry with the most common DNA and genes. In all, the sample holds 250,000 to 350,000 distinct CDR3 sequences, and 8% to 9% of those were seen once. The ten largest clones capture roughly 2.1% of the sample. In addition, the sample was reused for a study of yellow fever vaccine responses in identical twins.

Sequenced material: memory (CD45RO+) T cells sorted from blood. The cell subset or site label for this specimen denotes: CD45RO+ enriched T cells. These receptors were obtained from a woman between 18 and 30 years old in good health.

This clonotype was found a few times. V and J are TRBV10-3 and TRBJ2-5; 8 nucleotides agree with TRBD1. After removal of 5 bases from V and 1 base from J, the junction contained 3 bases not matched to a gene. This CDR3 has 14 amino acids. The V gene's germline CDR1 is ENHRY and CDR2 SYGVKD. This CDR3 reads CAISYTGGQETQYF. The CDR3 region has the DNA TGTGCCATCAGTTACACAGGGGGCCAAGAGACCCAGTACTTC.

This clonotype was seen more than once but under ten times. The chain uses TRBV29-1 and TRBJ1-2; D gene uncertain. The germline V gene encodes CDR1 SQVTM and CDR2 ANQGSEA. This CDR3 comprises 10 residues. Trimming cost V 4 bases and J 3 bases, with 3 bases left between them. CDR3 residues: CSVADYGYTF. CDR3 bases: TGCAGCGTTGCGGACTATGGCTACACCTTC.

The chain uses TRBV5-1 and TRBJ2-7; D might be TRBD1 (6 bases). This CDR3 has 16 residues. V gave up 3 bases and J gave up 0 bases, with 16 bases separating them. CDR1 and CDR2 from the germline V gene are SGHRS and YFSETQ. In nucleotides, the CDR3 is TGCGCCAGCAGCTACCGGGACACCCTTTACTCCTACGAGCAGTACTTC. Encoded protein: CASSYRDTLYSYEQYF.

The chain recombines TRBV11-1 with TRBJ2-6; 9 positions match TRBD1. Germline CDR1 is SGHAT and CDR2 is FQDESV (reference sequence). The CDR3 loop spans 20 amino acids. The V gene end was trimmed by 0 bases and the J gene end by 0 bases; junction bases not matched to a gene: 9. The CDR3 DNA is TGTGCCAGCAGCTTAGCGGCGGGACAGGGTAGAACCTCTGGGGCCAACGTCCTGACTTTC. Amino acid sequence: CASSLAAGQGRTSGANVLTF.

There are a few counts of this clonotype. The rearrangement uses TRBV20-1 and TRBJ2-1; no firm D call. The CDR3 extends over 12 amino acids. The germline gives CDR1 DFQATT, CDR2 SNEGSKA (reference sequence). V gave up 2 bases and J gave up 10 bases, with 12 bases separating them. The CDR3 loop reads CSARNAPAEQFF. In DNA, the CDR3 is TGCAGTGCTAGAAATGCCCCGGCGGAGCAGTTCTTC.

In this sample, this clonotype turned up many times. The chain couples TRBV9 to TRBJ2-1; D remains ambiguous. V lost 4 bases and J 0 bases, leaving 11 bases between the germline ends. CDR1 SGDLS and CDR2 YYNGEE come from the germline V gene. CDR3 length: 15 residues. For the CDR3, the DNA is TGTGCCAGCAGCCCCCGGTCGGGCTCCTACAATGAGCAGTTCTTC. Its translation is CASSPRSGSYNEQFF.

This clonotype showed up many times. This chain uses TRBV12-3 or TRBV12-4 with TRBJ1-2, with D unresolved. The CDR3 is made up of 16 amino acids. Trimming pared 6 bases from V and 1 base from J, leaving 18 bases between. CDR3 nucleotide sequence: TGTGCCAGCAGGTGGGCCGTTGGAGGCATTAACTATGGCTACACCTTC. Amino acid sequence: CASRWAVGGINYGYTF.

This clonotype was recorded at least ten times. The rearrangement uses TRBV3-1 and TRBJ1-2; 10 bases align to TRBD1. CDR3 length: 14 residues. Germline V gives CDR1 LGHDT, CDR2 YNNKEL (reference sequence). V was pared by 4 bases and J by 6 bases, with 5 bases of the junction left unmatched. CDR3 sequence reads: CASSPRDRGNGYTF. The CDR3, as DNA: TGTGCCAGCAGCCCTCGGGACAGGGGTAATGGCTACACCTTC. The full variable domain, in which reference TRBV3-1 and TRBJ1-2 provide the parts outside the CDR3, is DTAVSQTPKYLVTQMGNDKSIKCEQNLGHDTMYWYKQDSKKFLKIMFSYNNKELIINETVPNRFSPKSPDKAHLNLHINSLELGDSAVYFCASSPRDRGNGYTFGSGTRLTVV.

V usage is TRBV7-6 and J usage is TRBJ1-2; possibly TRBD1 for D (5 bases). Germline-derived CDR1 and CDR2 are SGHVS and FNYEAQ. Trimming removed 1 base at V and 4 bases at J, with 13 bases between. The CDR3 loop spans 15 amino acids. The CDR3 loop reads CASSLGGGIGYGYTF. CDR3 coding DNA: TGTGCCAGCAGCTTAGGTGGGGGGATTGGCTATGGCTACACCTTC.

In its sample, this clonotype was seen a few times. V gene TRBV20-1 combines with J gene TRBJ2-3; 7 bases are a match to TRBD2. Losses at the gene ends were 2 bases for V and 2 bases for J; bases not matched to a gene: 10. CDR3 length: 16 residues. The V gene's germline CDR1 is DFQATT and CDR2 SNEGSKA (reference sequence). The CDR3 nucleotides read TGCAGTGCTAGATCTCAACCGGGACTAAACACAGATACGCAGTATTTT. Translating it yields CSARSQPGLNTDTQYF.

This clonotype showed up just a few times. This chain uses TRBV14 with TRBJ2-3; D is ambiguous. V lost 1 base and J lost 4, with 12 bases in between. This CDR3 is built from 15 residues. The germline gives CDR1 SGHDN, CDR2 FVKESK. The CDR3 nucleotides are TGTGCCAGCAGCCAAGCTTGGCAGGACGCAGATACGCAGTATTTT. This sequence encodes CASSQAWQDADTQYF.

The rearrangement links TRBV25-1 to TRBJ2-3, with 8 nucleotides matching TRBD2. Per germline, CDR1 MGHDK and CDR2 SYGVNS. This CDR3 region has 16 residues. V trimming: 4 bases; J trimming: 2 bases; junction bases outside the gene matches: 8. The CDR3 protein is CASSVAGTHLTDTQYF. DNA of the CDR3: TGTGCCAGCAGTGTAGCGGGGACCCATCTCACAGATACGCAGTATTTT.

This clonotype has only a few counts. The chain couples TRBV13 to TRBJ2-6; D remains ambiguous. The CDR3 is 17 residues long. Trimming cost V 4 bases and J 0 bases, with 13 bases left between them. Germline V gene lookup returns CDR1 PRHDT and CDR2 FYEKMQ (reference sequence). CDR3 DNA: TGTGCCAGCAGCTCATCGGTAGTAATCTCTGGGGCCAACGTCCTGACTTTC. As protein: CASSSSVVISGANVLTF.

This clonotype was observed a handful of times. The chain combines TRBV7-3 with TRBJ2-1, with TRBD2 identical over 8 bases. V shed 4 bases and J 4 bases; nucleotides not matched to a gene: 9. The length of the CDR3 is 16 residues. CDR1 SGHTA and CDR2 FQGTGA come from the germline V gene. DNA for the CDR3: TGTGCCAGCAGCTCCCAAAGCGGGAGTGGGTACAATGAGCAGTTCTTC. It specifies CASSSQSGSGYNEQFF.

This clonotype was found many times. V is TRBV5-1 and J is TRBJ2-1; 7 bases are a match to TRBD1. V was pared by 0 bases and J by 3 bases, with 9 bases of the junction left unmatched. CDR1 and CDR2 (germline): SGHRS, YFSETQ. The CDR3 has 17 amino acids. The CDR3 spells CASSLGPTGPIYNEQFF. The DNA of the CDR3 is TGCGCCAGCAGCTTGGGTCCGACAGGGCCTATCTACAATGAGCAGTTCTTC.

This clonotype was seen a few times. The J gene is TRBJ2-1, the V gene TRBV20-1; TRBD2 is a possible D gene (6 bases). The germline gives CDR1 DFQATT, CDR2 SNEGSKA (reference sequence). The CDR3 runs to 14 residues. V lost 3 bases and J lost 6, with 15 bases in between. The CDR3 region has the DNA TGCAGTGCTAGGATGTATCAGGGACTCAATGAGCAGTTCTTC. Protein sequence: CSARMYQGLNEQFF.

This clonotype was detected many times. The chain employs TRBV6-5 and TRBJ1-6, with TRBD1 identical over 8 bases. This CDR3 comprises 14 residues. With V trimmed by 2 bases and J by 10 bases, 4 bases remained unmatched. Per germline, CDR1 MNHEY and CDR2 SVGAGI. DNA of the CDR3: TGTGCCAGCAGTTACGGGGGGACAGGCTCACCCCTCCACTTT. It encodes CASSYGGTGSPLHF.

This clonotype was seen repeatedly, ten times or more. V gene TRBV5-1 combines with J gene TRBJ2-5; TRBD1 aligns across 7 bases. This CDR3 has 14 amino acids. The germline V gene encodes CDR1 SGHRS and CDR2 YFSETQ. J was trimmed by 2 bases and V by 2 bases; bases with no gene match: 3. The CDR3 here is CASSLQGQQETQYF. For the CDR3, the DNA is TGCGCCAGCAGCTTACAGGGGCAACAAGAGACCCAGTACTTC.

The V gene is TRBV5-7, the J gene TRBJ2-7; 11 bases line up with TRBD2. TRBV5-7 is an ORF, and what it does is uncertain. Unmatched junction bases numbered 2, after V lost 0 bases and J lost 3 bases. This CDR3 contains 15 residues. This chain's CDR3 is CASSLDTSGSYEQYF. DNA of the CDR3: TGTGCCAGCAGCTTGGATACTAGCGGGAGCTACGAGCAGTACTTC.

This sequence joins TRBV12-3 or TRBV12-4 and TRBJ2-1; TRBD2 might be the D (6 bases). The CDR3 runs to 13 residues. V was shortened by 2 bases and J by 10 bases, with 12 bases between the two germline ends. As DNA, the CDR3 is TGTGCCAGCAGTTTACAGGAGGGTGGCGAGCAGTTCTTC. Translated, it gives CASSLQEGGEQFF.

The sample holds many counts of this clonotype. The V gene is TRBV28, the J gene TRBJ2-3; D remains ambiguous. CDR3 length: 15 residues. The V gene's germline CDR1 is MDHEN and CDR2 SYDVKM. V was shortened by 6 bases and J by 5 bases, with 18 bases between the two germline ends. This chain's CDR3 is CASSTHSTVVDTQYF. Written as DNA, the CDR3 is TGTGCCAGCAGCACCCATTCTACGGTGGTAGATACGCAGTATTTT.

V is TRBV3-1 and J is TRBJ2-3, with TRBD2 as a possible D gene (6 bases). The CDR3 is 15 amino acids. Germline-derived CDR1 and CDR2 are LGHDT and YNNKEL (reference sequence). Trimming cost V 4 bases and J 1 base, with 12 bases left between them. CDR3 bases: TGTGCCAGCAGCCCCTGGTTAGCGGGCACAGATACGCAGTATTTT. As protein: CASSPWLAGTDTQYF.

This clonotype occurred a few times. J is TRBJ2-7 and V is TRBV7-3, with D perhaps given as TRBD1 or TRBD2 (7 bases each). This CDR3 is built from 14 residues. CDR1 and CDR2 (germline): SGHTA, FQGTGA. V was pared by 5 bases and J by 0 bases, with 11 bases between. CDR3 protein: CASSQGGNSYEQYF. Here the CDR3 DNA reads TGTGCCAGCAGCCAGGGGGGGAACTCCTACGAGCAGTACTTC.

The chain combines TRBV24-1 with TRBJ2-1, with D hard to call. The germline V gene encodes CDR1 KGHDR and CDR2 SFDVKD. The CDR3 totals 17 residues. The V and J ends lost 4 bases and 10 bases respectively, with 25 bases between them. CDR3: CATSDRRTFALGSEQFF. CDR3 nucleotide sequence: TGTGCCACCAGTGACCGCCGAACATTCGCCTTGGGGTCAGAGCAGTTCTTC.

This clonotype was found many times. The V call is TRBV28, the J call TRBJ2-7; TRBD2 agrees at 13 bases. Trimming took 5 bases from V and 1 from J; bases not matched to a gene: 5. The length of the CDR3 is 16 residues. Germline V CDR1 and CDR2: MDHEN, SYDVKM. This CDR3 is CASSTPTSGRSYEQYF. DNA of the CDR3: TGTGCCAGCAGTACACCGACTAGCGGGAGGTCCTACGAGCAGTACTTC.

V gene TRBV12-3 or TRBV12-4 combines with J gene TRBJ2-6, with a tentative D call TRBD1 (6 bases). CDR3 length: 18 residues. V was trimmed by 11 bases and J by 0 bases, leaving 23 bases between them. The DNA for the CDR3 is TGTGCCTTCAGTTTTGAGGAGACAGGTTCCTCTGGGGCCAACGTCCTGACTTTC. Its translation: CAFSFEETGSSGANVLTF.

The sample holds many counts of this clonotype. The V and J genes are TRBV5-1 and TRBJ2-3; the D gene is possibly TRBD1 (6 bases). This CDR3 has 15 residues. Deletions cut 6 bases from V and 0 bases from J, with 14 bases between. Germline loops: CDR1 SGHRS, CDR2 YFSETQ. Here the CDR3 reads CASKTGRTSTDTQYF. The DNA of the CDR3 is TGCGCCAGCAAGACAGGCAGGACTAGCACAGATACGCAGTATTTT.

This clonotype came up many times. This sequence joins TRBV6-5 and TRBJ2-1; the D gene is possibly TRBD1 (6 bases). The V gene's germline CDR1 is MNHEY and CDR2 SVGAGI. V lost 0 bases to trimming and J lost 9 bases, with 18 bases between them. The CDR3 loop spans 16 amino acids. CDR3 sequence reads: CASSYSRGGQGGEQFF. The CDR3, as DNA: TGTGCCAGCAGTTACTCGAGAGGAGGCCAAGGGGGTGAGCAGTTCTTC.